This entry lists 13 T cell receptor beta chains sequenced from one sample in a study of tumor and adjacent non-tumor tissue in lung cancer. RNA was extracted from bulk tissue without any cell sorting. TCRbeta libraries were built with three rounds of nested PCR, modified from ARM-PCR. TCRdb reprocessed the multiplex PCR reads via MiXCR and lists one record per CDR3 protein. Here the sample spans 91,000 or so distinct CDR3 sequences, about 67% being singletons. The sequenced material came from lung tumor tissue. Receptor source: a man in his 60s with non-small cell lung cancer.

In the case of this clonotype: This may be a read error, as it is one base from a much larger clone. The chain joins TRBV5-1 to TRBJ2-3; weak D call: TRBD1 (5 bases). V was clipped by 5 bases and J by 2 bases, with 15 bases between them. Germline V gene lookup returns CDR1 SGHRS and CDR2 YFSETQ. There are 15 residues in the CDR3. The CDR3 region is CASSSTVVYTDTQYF. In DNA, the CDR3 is TGCGCCAGCAGTTCGACAGTAGTCTACACAGATACGCAGTATTTT. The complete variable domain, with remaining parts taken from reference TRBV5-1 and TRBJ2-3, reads KAGVTQTPRYLIKTRGQQVTLSCSPISGHRSVSWYQQTPGQGLQFLFEYFSETQRNKGNFPGRFSGRQFSNSRSEMNVSTLELGDSALYLCASSSTVVYTDTQYFGPGTRLTVL.

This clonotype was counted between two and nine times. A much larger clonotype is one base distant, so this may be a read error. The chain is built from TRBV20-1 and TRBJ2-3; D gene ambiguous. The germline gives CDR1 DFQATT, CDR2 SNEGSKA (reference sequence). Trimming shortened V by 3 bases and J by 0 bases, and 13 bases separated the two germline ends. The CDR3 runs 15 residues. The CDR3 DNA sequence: TGCAGTGCTAGTCCCGCGGCCCTTAGCACAGATACGCAGTATTTT. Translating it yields CSASPAALSTDTQYF.

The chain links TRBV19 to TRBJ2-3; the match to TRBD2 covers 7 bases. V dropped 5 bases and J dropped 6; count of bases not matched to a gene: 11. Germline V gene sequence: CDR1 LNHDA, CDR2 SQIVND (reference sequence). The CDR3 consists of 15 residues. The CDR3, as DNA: TGTGCCAGTAGTGCGCACGGGACTACTCGGGATACGCAGTATTTT. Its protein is CASSAHGTTRDTQYF.

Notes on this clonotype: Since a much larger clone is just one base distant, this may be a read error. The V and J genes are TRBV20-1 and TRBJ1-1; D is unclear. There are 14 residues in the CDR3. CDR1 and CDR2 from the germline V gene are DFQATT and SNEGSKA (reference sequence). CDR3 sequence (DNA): TGCAGTGCTAGAGATTTTAGGAGATCCGGTGGAGCTTTATTT. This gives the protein CSARDFRRSGGALF.

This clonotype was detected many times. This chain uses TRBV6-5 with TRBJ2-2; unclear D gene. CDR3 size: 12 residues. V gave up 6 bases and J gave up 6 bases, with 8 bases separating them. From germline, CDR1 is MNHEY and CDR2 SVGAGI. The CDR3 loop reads CASRFRAGELFF. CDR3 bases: TGTGCCAGCAGATTTAGAGCCGGGGAGCTGTTTTTT.

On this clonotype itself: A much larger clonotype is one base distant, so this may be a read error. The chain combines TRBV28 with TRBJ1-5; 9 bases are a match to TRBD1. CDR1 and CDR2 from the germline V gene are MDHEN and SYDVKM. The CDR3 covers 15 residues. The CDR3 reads CDSRGQGRGNQPQHF. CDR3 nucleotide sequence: TGTGACAGCAGGGGACAGGGTCGGGGCAATCAGCCCCAGCATTTT. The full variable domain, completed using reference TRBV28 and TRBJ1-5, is DVKVTQSSRYLVKRTGEKVFLECVQDMDHENMFWYRQDPGLGLRLIYFSYDVKMKEKGDIPEGYSVSREKKERFSLILESASTNQTSMYLCDSRGQGRGNQPQHFGDGTRLSIL.

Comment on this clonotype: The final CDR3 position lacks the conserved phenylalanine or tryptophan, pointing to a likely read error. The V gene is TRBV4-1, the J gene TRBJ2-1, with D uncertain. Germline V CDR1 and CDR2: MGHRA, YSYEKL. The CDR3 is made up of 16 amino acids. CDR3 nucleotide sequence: TGCACCAGCAGCCGGCCAGACCGTTCCTCCTACAATGAGCAGTTCATC. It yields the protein CTSSRPDRSSYNEQFI.

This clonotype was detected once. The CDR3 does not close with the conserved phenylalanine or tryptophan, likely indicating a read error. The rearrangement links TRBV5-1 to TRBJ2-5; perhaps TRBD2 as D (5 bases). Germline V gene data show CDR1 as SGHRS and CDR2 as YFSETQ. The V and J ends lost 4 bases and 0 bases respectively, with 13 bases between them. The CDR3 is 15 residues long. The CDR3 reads CASSTGIPYQETQYL. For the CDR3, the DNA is TGCGCCAGCAGCACCGGGATACCGTACCAAGAGACCCAGTACCTC.

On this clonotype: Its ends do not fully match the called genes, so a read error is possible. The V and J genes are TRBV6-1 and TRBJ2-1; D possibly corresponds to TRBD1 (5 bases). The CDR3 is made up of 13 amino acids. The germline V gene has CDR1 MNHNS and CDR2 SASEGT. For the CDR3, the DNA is TGTGCCAACAATGGGGCTAACTACAACGAGCAGTTCTTC. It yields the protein CANNGANYNEQFF.

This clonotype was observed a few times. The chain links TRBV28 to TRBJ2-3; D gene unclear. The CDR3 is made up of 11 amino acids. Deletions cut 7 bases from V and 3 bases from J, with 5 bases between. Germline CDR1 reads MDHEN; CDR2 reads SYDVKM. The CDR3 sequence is CASTRTDTQYF. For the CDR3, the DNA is TGTGCCAGCACTAGAACAGATACGCAGTATTTT.

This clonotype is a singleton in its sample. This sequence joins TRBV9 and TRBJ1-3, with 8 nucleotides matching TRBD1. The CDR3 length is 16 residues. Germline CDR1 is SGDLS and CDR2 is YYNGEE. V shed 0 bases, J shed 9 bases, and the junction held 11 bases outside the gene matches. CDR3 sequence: CASSVAVGTGESTIYF. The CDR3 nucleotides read TGTGCCAGCAGCGTAGCTGTCGGGACAGGAGAAAGCACCATATATTTT.

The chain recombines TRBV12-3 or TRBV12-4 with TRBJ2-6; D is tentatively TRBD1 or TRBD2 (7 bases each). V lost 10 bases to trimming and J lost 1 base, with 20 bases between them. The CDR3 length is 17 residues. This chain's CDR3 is CAIGGGGRDSGANVLTF. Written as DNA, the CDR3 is TGTGCCATCGGGGGAGGGGGCCGCGATTCTGGGGCCAACGTCCTGACTTTC.

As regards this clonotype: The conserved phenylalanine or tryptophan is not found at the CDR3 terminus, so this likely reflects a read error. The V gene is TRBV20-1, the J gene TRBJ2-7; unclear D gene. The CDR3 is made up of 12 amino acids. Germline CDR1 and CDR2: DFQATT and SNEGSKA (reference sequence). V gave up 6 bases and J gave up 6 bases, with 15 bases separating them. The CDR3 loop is CSAAELSGEQYL. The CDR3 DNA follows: TGCAGTGCGGCCGAGTTGTCTGGCGAGCAGTACTTG.